This TCR beta chain was sequenced for a study of blood T cells in healthy people across ages. V gave up 5 bases and J gave up 5 bases, with 11 bases separating them. The CDR3 spans 13 residues. Germline assignment: CDR1 SGHRS and CDR2 YFSETQ. This clonotype was seen only a few times. What it recognizes is unknown. General study points: Age advanced and TCR beta diversity per million T cells fell, roughly linearly.

A second about 7 to 11 cycle PCR used barcoded and J-beta primers. Tagging of each cDNA molecule was performed by a template-switch adaptor with 12 random nucleotides. TCRdb independently ran MiXCR on the 5' RACE reads; one entry per CDR3 protein. The sample shows about 1.4 million distinct CDR3 sequences, approximately 59% of them seen only once. This clonotype was obtained from a man aged 18 to 35 in good health. The genes are TRBV5-1 and TRBJ2-1, with D perhaps TRBD1 (6 bases). The source material was blood. The CDR3 sequence: CASRDGGHNEQFF. The CDR3 DNA reads as TGCGCCAGCAGGGATGGGGGCCACAATGAGCAGTTCTTC.